This T cell receptor beta chain was profiled in a study of CD8 T cells in ankylosing spondylitis. TCRdb ran MiXCR on the 5' RACE reads and lists one entry per CDR3 protein. The sample holds 700,000 to 1,000,000 distinct CDR3 sequences, approximately 12% seen once. This clonotype was counted many times. Its antigen remains unidentified. The CDR3 sequence is 15 residues long. Trimming removed 2 bases at V and 7 bases at J, with 17 bases between. Looked up from germline, CDR1 is LGHNA and CDR2 is YNFKEQ. The study's findings and limits: What seemed typical of ankylosing spondylitis blood was a TCR beta motif built from roughly 8 highly homologous variants.

V gene TRBV4-2 combines with J gene TRBJ1-2; D perhaps matches TRBD1 (5 bases). The sequencing input was blood, either unsorted or a sorted T cell fraction (not recorded which). The clonotype was recovered from a male donor with ankylosing spondylitis. CDR3 bases: TGTGCCAGCAGCCAAAGGGCAGGGAATGTCCCTGGCTACACCTTC. The encoded protein is CASSQRAGNVPGYTF.